Shown below are 11 T cell receptor beta chains from a single sample sequenced in a study of cytomegalovirus exposure and HLA in healthy donors. Primers: 60 Vbeta forward and 13 Jbeta reverse. The method was immunoSEQ multiplex PCR; TCRdb's version includes in-frame clones alone and lacks a portion of them. The sample shows some 130,000 clones, around 80% of them seen only once. Sequencing input: PBMCs. The receptors derive from a man between 35 and 55 years old in good health and CMV-seropositive.

This clone was counted once. The germline gene is not matched at one end of the junction; a read error may be the cause. The chain's CDR3 is CSSRFVYNEQFF. DNA of the CDR3: TGTTCCAGCAGGTTCGTTTACAATGAGCAGTTCTTC. The chain employs TRBV7-9 and TRBJ2-1; D gene ambiguous. From germline, CDR1 is SEHNR and CDR2 FQNEAQ (reference sequence). This CDR3 region has 12 residues. Full variable domain (missing parts from reference TRBV7-9 and TRBJ2-1): DTGVSQNPRHKITKRGQNVTFRCDPISEHNRLYWYRQTLGQGPEFLTYFQNEAQLEKSRLLSDRFSAERPKGSFSTLEIQRTEQGDSAMYLCSSRFVYNEQFFGPGTRLTVL.

The chain is built from TRBV9 and TRBJ2-3, with 11 bases identical to TRBD2. The V segment lost 0 bases and the J segment 5 bases; nucleotides outside the gene matches: 5. The CDR3 covers 16 residues. CDR1 and CDR2 (germline): SGDLS, YYNGEE. The CDR3 spells CASSVGLAGGVDTQYF. CDR3 sequence (DNA): TGTGCCAGCAGCGTAGGGCTAGCGGGAGGAGTAGATACGCAGTATTTT.

This chain joins TRBV5-1 and TRBJ1-1; D may be TRBD1 (6 bases). The CDR3 is 14 residues long. Germline V lookup: CDR1 SGHRS, CDR2 YFSETQ. The V end was cut by 0 bases, the J end by 3 bases, with 9 bases between. CDR3 loop: CASSLESGDTEAFF. The DNA for the CDR3 is TGCGCCAGCAGCTTGGAGTCAGGGGACACTGAAGCTTTCTTT.

This rearrangement joins TRBV11-3 to TRBJ1-3; D is possibly TRBD1 (6 bases). With 5 bases removed from V and 2 bases from J, the gap between germline ends came to 13 bases. The CDR3 runs 15 residues. Germline values: CDR1 SGHNT, CDR2 YENEEA. The CDR3 spells CASSLRTDTGNTIYF. CDR3 in DNA: TGTGCCAGCAGCCTGCGGACAGATACTGGAAACACCATATATTTT.

This clone has a handful of counts. This chain uses TRBV5-4 with TRBJ2-1; the D gene is possibly TRBD2 (6 bases). This CDR3 contains 16 residues. The V end lost 4 bases, the J end lost 0 bases, and 14 bases lay between the germline ends. From germline, CDR1 is SGHNT and CDR2 YYREEE (reference sequence). This CDR3 is CASSPSDGSSYNEQFF. The CDR3 region has the DNA TGTGCCAGCAGCCCGAGCGACGGGAGCTCCTACAATGAGCAGTTCTTC.

The chain employs TRBV7-9 and TRBJ1-4; 8 bases map to TRBD1. V lost 4 bases and J lost 8; bases outside the gene matches: 6. This CDR3 comprises 14 residues. The germline CDR1 and CDR2 sequences are SEHNR and FQNEAQ (reference sequence). DNA of the CDR3: TGTGCCAGCAGCTCCGACAGGGGTGGCGAAAAACTGTTTTTT. Translation gives CASSSDRGGEKLFF.

The rearrangement links TRBV6-5 to TRBJ2-5, with 11 bases that match TRBD2. Germline-derived CDR1 and CDR2 are MNHEY and SVGAGI. The CDR3 sequence is 15 residues long. V lost 6 bases and J lost 1; bases outside the gene matches: 4. The CDR3 sequence is CASRRTSGRQETQYF. The CDR3 DNA reads TGTGCCAGCAGACGGACTAGCGGGCGCCAAGAGACCCAGTACTTC.

This clone appeared a single time. The chain links TRBV7-9 to TRBJ2-7, with TRBD1 identical over 7 bases. Germline-derived CDR1 and CDR2 are SEHNR and FQNEAQ (reference sequence). CDR3 length: 15 residues. V dropped 5 bases and J dropped 3; count of bases not matched to a gene: 10. In DNA form, the CDR3 reads TGTGCCAGCAGCGTATGGCAGGGGGAAATCTACGAGCAGTACTTC. Translating it yields CASSVWQGEIYEQYF.

The chain has TRBV5-1 and TRBJ2-7, with TRBD1 matching 8 bases. The CDR3 is made up of 15 amino acids. Germline CDR1 reads SGHRS; CDR2 reads YFSETQ. With V trimmed by 4 bases and J by 3 bases, 9 bases remained unmatched. CDR3 DNA sequence: TGCGCCAGCAGCGGGAGTCAGGGGGCATTCTACGAGCAGTACTTC. Residues: CASSGSQGAFYEQYF.

The V call is TRBV7-6, the J call TRBJ1-2, with a tentative D call TRBD1 (6 bases). CDR1 SGHVS and CDR2 FNYEAQ come from the germline V gene. The CDR3 spans 13 residues. Trimming removed 5 bases at V and 8 bases at J, with 15 bases between. For the CDR3, the DNA is TGTGCCAGCAGCCGCAGGGGAGACGACGGCTACACCTTC. Residues: CASSRRGDDGYTF.

The count of this clone is one. CDR3 sequence (DNA): TGCAGTGCAAAAGGGAGGGAGGGCCGGTTCTTC. Its translation: CSAKGREGRFF. The V gene is TRBV20-1, the J gene TRBJ2-1, with TRBD2 matching 7 bases. The CDR3 totals 11 residues. Unmatched junction bases numbered 11, after V lost 6 bases and J lost 15 bases. Germline V lookup: CDR1 DFQATT, CDR2 SNEGSKA (reference sequence).